What follows are 11 T cell receptor beta chains derived from one specimen sequenced in a study of cytomegalovirus exposure and HLA in healthy donors. The PCR employed 60 Vbeta primers together with 13 Jbeta primers. Method: immunoSEQ multiplex PCR; TCRdb's copy keeps in-frame clones and lacks some. The sample contains around 230,000 clones, around 80% of which appear only once. The sequenced material came from PBMCs. The receptors derive from a boy between 5 and 17 years old in good health and CMV-seronegative.

Turning to this clone: The sample holds other DNA sequences that translate to the same CDR3. The chain carries TRBV30 and TRBJ1-2; 7 nucleotides line up with TRBD1. The CDR3 is made up of 13 amino acids. The ends lost 1 base at V and 4 bases at J; junction bases unmatched: 3. CDR1 is GTSNPN, CDR2 SVGIG, per germline (reference sequence). The CDR3 loop reads CAWSEDRVYGYTF. CDR3 DNA: TGTGCCTGGAGTGAAGACAGGGTCTATGGCTACACCTTC.

The V call is TRBV29-1, the J call TRBJ1-2, with TRBD1 matching over 7 bases. Trimming removed 4 bases from V and 3 bases from J; junction bases left unmatched: 2. The CDR3 spans 12 residues. Germline assignment: CDR1 SQVTM and CDR2 ANQGSEA. The CDR3 nucleotides are TGCAGCGTTGGAACAGGGGACTATGGCTACACCTTC. Amino acids: CSVGTGDYGYTF.

The chain uses TRBV7-2 and TRBJ1-2, with a tentative D call TRBD1 (6 bases). CDR1 and CDR2 from the germline V gene are SGHTA and FQGNSA. CDR3 length: 13 amino acids. Trimming removed 4 bases at V and 6 bases at J, with 12 bases between. CDR3 nucleotides: TGTGCCAGCAGCTCAGACAGGAGGAATGGCTACACCTTC. As protein: CASSSDRRNGYTF.

V and J are TRBV10-2 and TRBJ1-5; a possible D gene is TRBD1 (6 bases). The CDR3 has 16 residues. V lost 0 bases, J lost 2 bases, and 11 bases lay in between. Germline V lookup: CDR1 WSHSY, CDR2 SAAADI. The CDR3 DNA follows: TGCGCCAGCAGTGAGTCGCGGGGGCTGGGCAATCAGCCCCAGCATTTT. Translated, it gives CASSESRGLGNQPQHF.

This rearrangement joins TRBV25-1 to TRBJ1-1, with D possibly being TRBD1 (5 bases). The V gene lost 4 bases and the J gene lost 4 bases, with 13 bases spanning the gap. This CDR3 has 14 amino acids. CDR1 and CDR2 from the germline V gene are MGHDK and SYGVNS. The CDR3 region is CASSVGVLGTEAFF. CDR3 nucleotides: TGTGCCAGCAGTGTAGGGGTATTGGGCACTGAAGCTTTCTTT.

The rearrangement uses TRBV18 and TRBJ2-5; TRBD2 aligns across 9 bases. This CDR3 contains 12 residues. The ends lost 6 bases at V and 5 bases at J; junction bases unmatched: 1. Per the germline V gene, CDR1 is KGHSH and CDR2 is LQKENI. CDR3 nucleotides: TGTGCCAGCTCCAGCGGGGGGGAGACCCAGTACTTC. Translation gives CASSSGGETQYF.

This clone was picked up a small number of times. The gene calls are TRBV2 and TRBJ2-7, with D possibly matching TRBD2 (6 bases). The germline CDR1 and CDR2 sequences are SNHLY and FYNNEI. Between the trimmed V and J ends, which lost 2 bases and 6 bases, there was a span of 17 bases. This CDR3 comprises 15 residues. CDR3 residues: CASSERWGDGREQYF. The CDR3 region has the DNA TGTGCCAGCAGTGAAAGGTGGGGGGATGGGCGCGAGCAGTACTTC.

J is TRBJ2-5 and V is TRBV5-1; maybe TRBD2 (5 bases). The V end was cut by 1 base, the J end by 4 bases, with 8 bases between. Germline V gives CDR1 SGHRS, CDR2 YFSETQ. This CDR3 has 13 residues. The CDR3 nucleotides are TGCGCCAGCAGCTTGTCCAGCGGAGAGACCCAGTACTTC. Amino acid sequence: CASSLSSGETQYF.

Points on this clone: Different DNA sequences within this sample yield the same CDR3. This sequence joins TRBV30 and TRBJ1-5, with 9 nucleotides matching TRBD1. The CDR3 length is 13 residues. Looked up from germline, CDR1 is GTSNPN and CDR2 is SVGIG (reference sequence). V was pared by 5 bases and J by 4 bases, with 3 bases of the junction left unmatched. CDR3 bases: TGTGCCTGGTCGACAGGGGGTAATCAGCCCCAGCATTTT. It encodes CAWSTGGNQPQHF.

This clone has a single count. J is TRBJ1-2 and V is TRBV7-9; D not certain. The CDR3 totals 12 residues. Trimming shortened V by 4 bases and J by 3 bases, and 6 bases separated the two germline ends. Germline V gives CDR1 SEHNR, CDR2 FQNEAQ (reference sequence). The CDR3 is CASSWRDYGYTF. CDR3 coding DNA: TGTGCCAGCAGCTGGCGGGACTATGGCTACACCTTC.

This clone was counted a few times. V gene TRBV5-1 combines with J gene TRBJ2-1; 9 nucleotides align to TRBD2. V lost 4 bases, J lost 10 bases, and 3 bases stayed unmatched. This CDR3 contains 12 residues. Germline values: CDR1 SGHRS, CDR2 YFSETQ. CDR3 in amino acids: CASSVLAGEQFF. DNA for the CDR3: TGCGCCAGCAGCGTGCTAGCGGGGGAGCAGTTCTTC.